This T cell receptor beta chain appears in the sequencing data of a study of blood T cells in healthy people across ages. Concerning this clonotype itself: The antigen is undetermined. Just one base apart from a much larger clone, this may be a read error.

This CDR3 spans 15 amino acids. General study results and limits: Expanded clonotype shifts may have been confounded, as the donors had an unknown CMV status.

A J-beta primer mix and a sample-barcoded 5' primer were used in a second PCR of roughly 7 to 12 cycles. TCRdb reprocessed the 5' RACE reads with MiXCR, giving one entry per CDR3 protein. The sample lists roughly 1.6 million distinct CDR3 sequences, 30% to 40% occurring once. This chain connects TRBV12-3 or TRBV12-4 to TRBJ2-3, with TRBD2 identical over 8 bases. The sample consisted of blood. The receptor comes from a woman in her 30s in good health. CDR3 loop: CAGSFTGGPTDTQYF. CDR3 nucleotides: TGTGCCGGCAGTTTTACGGGGGGGCCAACAGATACGCAGTATTTT.